Below, 3 T cell receptor beta chains from the same sample are listed, as sequenced in a study of vaccination effects on CD4 cells after COVID-19. TCRdb's table, derived via immunoSEQ multiplex PCR, lists solely in-frame clones and lacks some. This repertoire shows under 85,000 clones, approximately 74% found once; its top ten account for about 1.7%. For these TCRs, the target antigens are not known. Sequencing in the ViraFEST assay came after antigen-specific CD4+ T cells had been expanded with viral peptide pools, which were used to stimulate PBMC. A roughly 10-day culture period preceded the isolation of CD4+ T cells. Sequenced here: CD4+ T cells from PBMCs cultured with HCoV-229E spike peptides, sampled before COVID-19 vaccination. The source of these receptors is a human donor who received a COVID-19 vaccine.

The gene calls are TRBV5-1 and TRBJ1-4; 9 bases map to TRBD1. The CDR3 is made up of 15 amino acids. Germline assignment: CDR1 SGHRS and CDR2 YFSETQ. V lost 5 bases and J lost 8; bases outside the gene matches: 10. CDR3 sequence (DNA): TGCGCCAGCAGTCGTCGACAGGGGGGAACCGAAAAACTGTTTTTT. Translated: CASSRRQGGTEKLFF.

The chain has TRBV5-5 and TRBJ2-2; 7 positions agree with TRBD2. The germline V gene encodes CDR1 SGHKS and CDR2 YYEKEE (reference sequence). This CDR3 region has 14 residues. Unmatched junction bases numbered 8, after V lost 5 bases and J lost 7 bases. This CDR3 is CASRPTSTDGELFF. Written as DNA, the CDR3 is TGTGCCAGCAGGCCGACTAGCACGGACGGGGAGCTGTTTTTT.

DNA of the CDR3: TGTGCCAGCAGTGAAGACGCAGTCCGCTATGGCTACACCTTC. Translation: CASSEDAVRYGYTF. The chain carries TRBV2 and TRBJ1-2; D gene ambiguous. There are 14 residues in the CDR3. Looked up from germline, CDR1 is SNHLY and CDR2 is FYNNEI. Trimming removed 1 base at V and 4 bases at J, with 10 bases between.